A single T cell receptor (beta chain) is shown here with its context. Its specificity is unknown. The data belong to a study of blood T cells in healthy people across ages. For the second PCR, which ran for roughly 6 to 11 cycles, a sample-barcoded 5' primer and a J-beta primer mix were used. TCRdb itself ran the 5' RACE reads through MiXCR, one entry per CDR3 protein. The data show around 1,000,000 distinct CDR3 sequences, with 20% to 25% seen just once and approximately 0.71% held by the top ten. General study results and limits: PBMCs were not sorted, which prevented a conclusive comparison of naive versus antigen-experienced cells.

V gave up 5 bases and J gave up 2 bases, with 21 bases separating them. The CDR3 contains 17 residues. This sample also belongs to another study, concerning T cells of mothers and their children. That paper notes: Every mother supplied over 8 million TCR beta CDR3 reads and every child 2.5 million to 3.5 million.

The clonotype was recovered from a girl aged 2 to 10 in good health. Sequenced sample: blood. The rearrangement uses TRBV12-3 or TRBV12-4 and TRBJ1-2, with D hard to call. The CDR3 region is CASSPDPKILGNYGYTF. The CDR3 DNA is TGTGCCAGCAGTCCCGACCCGAAAATTTTGGGGAACTATGGCTACACCTTC.